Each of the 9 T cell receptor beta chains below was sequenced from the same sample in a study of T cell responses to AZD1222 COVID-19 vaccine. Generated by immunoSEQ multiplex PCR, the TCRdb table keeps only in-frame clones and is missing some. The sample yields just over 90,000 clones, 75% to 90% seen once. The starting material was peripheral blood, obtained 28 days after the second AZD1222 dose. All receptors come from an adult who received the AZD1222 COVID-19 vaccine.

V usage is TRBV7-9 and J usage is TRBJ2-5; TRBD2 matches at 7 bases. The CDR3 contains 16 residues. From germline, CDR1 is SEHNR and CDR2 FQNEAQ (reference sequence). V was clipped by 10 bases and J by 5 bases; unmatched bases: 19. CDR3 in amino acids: CAIKQTAAGDRETQYF. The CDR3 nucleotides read TGTGCCATCAAACAGACAGCGGCGGGAGACCGGGAGACCCAGTACTTC.

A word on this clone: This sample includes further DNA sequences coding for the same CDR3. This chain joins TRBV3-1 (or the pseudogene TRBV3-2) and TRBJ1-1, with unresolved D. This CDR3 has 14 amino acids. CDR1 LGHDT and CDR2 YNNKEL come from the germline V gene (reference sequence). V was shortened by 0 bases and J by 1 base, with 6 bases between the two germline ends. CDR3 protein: CASSQDGGNTEAFF. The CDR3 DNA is TGTGCCAGCAGCCAAGATGGCGGGAACACTGAAGCTTTCTTT.

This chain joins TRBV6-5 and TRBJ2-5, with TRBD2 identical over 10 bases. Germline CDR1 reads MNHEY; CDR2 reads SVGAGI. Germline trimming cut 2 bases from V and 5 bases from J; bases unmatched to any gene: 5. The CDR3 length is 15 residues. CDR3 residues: CASSYPSGGGETQYF. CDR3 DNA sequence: TGTGCCAGCAGTTACCCTAGCGGGGGAGGGGAGACCCAGTACTTC.

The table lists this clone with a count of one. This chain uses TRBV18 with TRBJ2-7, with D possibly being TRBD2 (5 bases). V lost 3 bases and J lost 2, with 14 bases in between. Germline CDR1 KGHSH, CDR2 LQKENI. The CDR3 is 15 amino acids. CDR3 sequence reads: CASSPGEVLPYEQYF. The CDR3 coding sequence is TGTGCCAGCTCACCGGGAGAGGTACTCCCCTACGAGCAGTACTTC.

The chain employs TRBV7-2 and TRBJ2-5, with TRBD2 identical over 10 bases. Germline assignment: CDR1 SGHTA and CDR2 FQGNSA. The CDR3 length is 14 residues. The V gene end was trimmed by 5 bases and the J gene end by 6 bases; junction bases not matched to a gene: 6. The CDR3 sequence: CASSVTSGSQTQYF. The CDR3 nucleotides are TGTGCCAGCAGCGTGACTAGCGGGTCCCAGACCCAGTACTTC.

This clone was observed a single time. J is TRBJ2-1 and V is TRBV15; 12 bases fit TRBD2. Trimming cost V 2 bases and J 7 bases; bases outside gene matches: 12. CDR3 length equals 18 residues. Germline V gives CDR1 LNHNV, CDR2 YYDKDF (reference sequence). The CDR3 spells CATSRPASGRAWGNEQFF. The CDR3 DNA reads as TGTGCCACCAGCAGACCGGCTAGCGGGAGGGCCTGGGGGAATGAGCAGTTCTTC.

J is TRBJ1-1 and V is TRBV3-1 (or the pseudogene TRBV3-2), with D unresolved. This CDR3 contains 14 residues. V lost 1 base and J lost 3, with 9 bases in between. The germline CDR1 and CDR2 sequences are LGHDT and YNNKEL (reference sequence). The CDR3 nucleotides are TGTGCCAGCAGCCAAGGGTGGCAGCACACTGAAGCTTTCTTT. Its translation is CASSQGWQHTEAFF.

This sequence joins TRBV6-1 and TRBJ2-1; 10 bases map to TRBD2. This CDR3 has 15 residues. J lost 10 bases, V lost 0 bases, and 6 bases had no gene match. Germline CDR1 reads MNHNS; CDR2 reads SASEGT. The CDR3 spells CASSEALAGVEEQFF. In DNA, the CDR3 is TGTGCCAGCAGTGAAGCGCTAGCGGGGGTAGAGGAGCAGTTCTTC.

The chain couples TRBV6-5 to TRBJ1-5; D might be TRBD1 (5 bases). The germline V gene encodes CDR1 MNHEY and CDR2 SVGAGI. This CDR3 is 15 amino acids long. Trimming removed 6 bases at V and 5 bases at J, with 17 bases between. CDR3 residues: CASSPTPRGYQPQHF. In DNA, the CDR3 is TGTGCCAGCAGCCCGACCCCGAGGGGATATCAGCCCCAGCATTTT.